Listed below are T cell receptor beta chains from one sample, sequenced in a study of T-cell reconstitution after alpha-beta-depleted transplantation in children. TCRdb reanalysed the PCR reads using MiXCR and keeps one entry per CDR3 protein. Of 150,000 to 250,000 distinct CDR3 sequences listed, more than 14% are singletons. Sequencing was performed on PBMCs from the stem cell graft donor, taken from the stem cell graft. The receptors stem from a human donor who donated a stem cell graft to a child with acute lymphoblastic leukemia. The CDR3 runs from the conserved cysteine through the conserved F or W. The D gene is left open where the match is weak. Clone size is given for some rows only: seen once, a few or many times, or a class if the clone is expanded.

d_call,j_call,clone_size,v_call,cdr3_nt,cdr3_aa
TRBD2,TRBJ2-5,many,TRBV20-1,TGCAGTGCTAGAGATCCGCTAGCGGGGAGACAAGAGACCCAGTACTTC,CSARDPLAGRQETQYF
NA,TRBJ1-2,many,TRBV12-3/TRBV12-4,TGTGCCAGCAGTTTAGTCAGGGGTCGGGGCTACACCTTC,CASSLVRGRGYTF
NA,TRBJ1-1,many,TRBV20-1,TGCAGCCCGAGAAGAAAGAACACTGAAGCTTTCTTT,CSPRRKNTEAFF
NA,TRBJ1-2,many,TRBV27,TGTGCCAGCAGTTCCGCACCCTTCTATGGCTACACCTTC,CASSSAPFYGYTF
TRBD2,TRBJ2-7,many,TRBV6-1,TGTGCCAGCACCAGAGGGCGGGAGGGCCTCTACGAGCAGTACTTC,CASTRGREGLYEQYF
NA,TRBJ2-7,few,TRBV7-9,TGTGCCAGCAGCTTAGAAGGAGTAGACCCCTCCTACGAGCAGTACTTC,CASSLEGVDPSYEQYF
TRBD2,TRBJ2-1,many,TRBV12-3/TRBV12-4,TGTGCCAGCAGTCCACTAGCGGGAGGGAACAATGAGCAGTTCTTC,CASSPLAGGNNEQFF
NA,TRBJ2-1,many,TRBV5-1,TGCGCCAGCAGCTTGGGGGAGGACTCATCCTACAATGAGCAGTTCTTC,CASSLGEDSSYNEQFF
NA,TRBJ2-7,many,TRBV20-1,TGCAGTGCTAGGGTTTACTCGGAGCAGTACTTC,CSARVYSEQYF
NA,TRBJ2-1,many,TRBV10-2,TGCGCCAGCAGTGAGTTTGGGGGCAATGAGCAGTTCTTC,CASSEFGGNEQFF
NA,TRBJ2-7,NA,TRBV28,TGTGCCAGCAACCTAGGAGGGTCCGAGCAGTACTTC,CASNLGGSEQYF
NA,TRBJ2-1,many,TRBV29-1,TGCAGCGGACGGTCCCCTTACAATGAGCAGTTCTTC,CSGRSPYNEQFF
NA,TRBJ2-3,many,TRBV28,TGTGCCAGCAGTGACGGGCCCCTGGAATCCGATACGCAGTATTTT,CASSDGPLESDTQYF
TRBD2,TRBJ2-1,NA,TRBV7-8,TGTGCCAGCAGCTTAGGAGGGGGGCGGGAGGGATCCCACAATGAGCAGTTCTTC,CASSLGGGREGSHNEQFF
NA,TRBJ1-2,few,TRBV11-2,TGTGCCAGCAGTCCCTCGGGATCCGTCTATGGCTACACCTTC,CASSPSGSVYGYTF
NA,TRBJ2-7,many,TRBV20-1,TGCAGTGCTAGAGGGGACGGGGATTACGAGCAGTACTTC,CSARGDGDYEQYF
TRBD1,TRBJ1-1,many,TRBV7-9,TGTGCCAGCAGCCAACAGGGGGCAACTGAAGCTTTCTTT,CASSQQGATEAFF
NA,TRBJ2-7,many,TRBV12-3/TRBV12-4,TGTGCCAGCACCGGCAAGGGCTTTCACTACGAGCAGTACTTC,CASTGKGFHYEQYF
TRBD2,TRBJ2-2,many,TRBV5-1,TGCGCCAGCAATCTTCTAGCGGGAGATGGGGAGCTGTTTTTT,CASNLLAGDGELFF
TRBD1,TRBJ1-2,many,TRBV7-9,TGTGCCAGCAGCCCACCCTTCAGGACAGGGCCCTATGGCTACACCTTC,CASSPPFRTGPYGYTF
TRBD2,TRBJ2-1,NA,TRBV12-3/TRBV12-4,TGTGCCAGCAGTCGGGGACTAGCAAGGAATGAGCAGTTCTTC,CASSRGLARNEQFF
NA,TRBJ1-1,many,TRBV20-1,TGCAGTGCTAGAGATTTCTTGACCTTCTTT,CSARDFLTFF
NA,TRBJ1-1,many,TRBV5-1,TGCGCCAGCAGCCAAGGGGGTTTAAACACTGAAGCTTTCTTT,CASSQGGLNTEAFF
NA,TRBJ1-4,few,TRBV18,TGTGCCAGCTCACGGGGTGCGCGGGAAAAACTGTTTTTT,CASSRGAREKLFF
NA,TRBJ2-7,many,TRBV29-1,TGCAGCGTCCTATTCATGGACGGTTCCTACGAGCAGTACTTC,CSVLFMDGSYEQYF
NA,TRBJ2-7,many,TRBV12-3/TRBV12-4,TGTGCCAGCAGTTTGTCCGTCAGCCTGGCGGAGCAGTACTTC,CASSLSVSLAEQYF
TRBD1,TRBJ1-6,many,TRBV5-1,TGCGCCAGCAGCTTGGAGGGGGCCCCGGGGATTTCACCCCTCCACTTT,CASSLEGAPGISPLHF
NA,TRBJ2-7,many,TRBV6-1,TGTGCCAGCACTACGACAGGTAGGGAGCAGTACTTC,CASTTTGREQYF
NA,TRBJ2-7,NA,TRBV15,TGTGCCACCAGGGCAGGGACGGACGAGCAGTACTTC,CATRAGTDEQYF
NA,TRBJ2-7,NA,TRBV5-1,TGCGCCAGCAGCTTGGACGTCCGTACCTACGAGCAGTACTTC,CASSLDVRTYEQYF
NA,TRBJ2-7,NA,TRBV29-1,TGCAGCGTTGACCTCCCAGGCTCTAACCGCGAGCAGTACTTC,CSVDLPGSNREQYF
NA,TRBJ1-5,few,TRBV29-1,TGCAGCGTTGCTTGGGGCGGGGAGCCCCAGCATTTT,CSVAWGGEPQHF
NA,TRBJ1-1,many,TRBV6-4,TGTGCCAGCAGTGAGGAGGGTATGTACACTGAAGCTTTCTTT,CASSEEGMYTEAFF
NA,TRBJ2-1,NA,TRBV5-1,TGCGCCAGCACCCGGACGGGATACAATGAGCAGTTCTTC,CASTRTGYNEQFF
NA,TRBJ2-3,many,TRBV6-1,TGTGCCAGCAGTCGCGGACTCGGCACAGATACGCAGTATTTT,CASSRGLGTDTQYF
TRBD2,TRBJ2-7,many,TRBV5-1,TGCGCCAGCAGCTTGGCGAGCGGGAGTCCCTACGAGCAGTACTTC,CASSLASGSPYEQYF
NA,TRBJ2-7,many,TRBV5-6,TGTGCCAGCAGCTTGCGAGCAGTAACCTACGAGCAGTACTTC,CASSLRAVTYEQYF
NA,TRBJ1-1,NA,TRBV19,TGTGCCAGTAGTAAACACACCATGAACACTGAAGCTTTCTTT,CASSKHTMNTEAFF
NA,TRBJ2-7,many,TRBV5-6,TGTGCCAGCAGCTATGAGGGACTCCCATACGAGCAGTACTTC,CASSYEGLPYEQYF
TRBD2,TRBJ2-1,many,TRBV28,TGTGCCAGCAGTTTATCTAGCGGGAGGGCAGGGAATGAGCAGTTCTTC,CASSLSSGRAGNEQFF
NA,TRBJ1-4,many,TRBV29-1,TGCAGCGTTGAATTTAATGAAAAACTGTTTTTT,CSVEFNEKLFF
NA,TRBJ1-4,NA,TRBV7-6,TGTGCCAGCAGCCCATGGGCCAGGGAGAACGAAAAACTGTTTTTT,CASSPWARENEKLFF
TRBD1,TRBJ2-1,many,TRBV29-1,TGCAGCGTGACAGAGGGACAGGTTCTGTTCTTC,CSVTEGQVLFF
NA,TRBJ2-7,NA,TRBV5-1,TGCGCCAGCAGCTTGGCACACCGTATCTACGAGCAGTACTTC,CASSLAHRIYEQYF
TRBD2,TRBJ2-3,few,TRBV10-1,TGCGCCAGCAGTGAGTCCCTGCCTAGCGGGAGCACAGATACGCAGTATTTT,CASSESLPSGSTDTQYF
TRBD1,TRBJ2-7,NA,TRBV5-6,TGTGCCAGCAGCTCCGGGACAGGGGTGGGAGAGCAGTACTTC,CASSSGTGVGEQYF
NA,TRBJ2-7,few,TRBV5-5,TGTGCCAGCAGCCCTCTGGGGGGTGGCGCCTACGAGCAGTACTTC,CASSPLGGGAYEQYF
TRBD2,TRBJ2-7,NA,TRBV3-1,TGTGCCAGCAGCCGAGGGACTAGCGGGAGGGCCGGGTACGAGCAGTACTTC,CASSRGTSGRAGYEQYF
NA,TRBJ1-1,many,TRBV5-1,TGCGCCAGCAGCTCGACCCCGATCCGCTCGGGTGGTGAAGCTTTCTTT,CASSSTPIRSGGEAFF
TRBD2,TRBJ2-5,many,TRBV27,TGTGCCAGCAAAGAACTAGCGGGGAGGGCGGAGACCCAGTACTTC,CASKELAGRAETQYF
NA,TRBJ2-6,NA,TRBV7-2,TGTGCCAGCAGCGTAAGATTGTCTCGGGCCAACGTCCTGACTTTC,CASSVRLSRANVLTF